This T cell receptor (beta chain) was identified in a study of PD-L1 blockade in urothelial cancer (dated by TCRdb to 2017 to 2019). Regarding the study in general: Every patient began therapy at some point between 2014 and 2015 and was given atezolizumab 1,200 mg intravenously every 3 weeks. Some 30 patients had pretreatment blood TCR-seq, approximately 24 had at least one posttreatment blood collection, and approximately 24 had tumor TCR-seq. Progression-free survival longer than 6 months counted as durable clinical benefit, and TCR features were additionally tested against both progression-free and overall survival. The study was an exploratory multi-omic analysis of somatic, immune and clinical correlates of response to PD-L1 blockade with atezolizumab in urothelial cancer. A median of about 140,000 T cells and tens of thousands of unique TCRs was obtained from blood samples, and a median clonality of approximately 0.08 was observed. About 90% of the 29 patients were identified as males with urothelial cancer of bladder origin, and a prior smoking history was reported by 18 of 29 patients. Pretreatment tumor samples and matched peripheral blood, collected serially before and after atezolizumab treatment, underwent TCR sequencing. In the same patients, pretreatment tumors underwent whole exome sequencing and RNA sequencing in addition to TCR sequencing. An ECOG performance status of 0 or 1 was recorded for the patients, and 0 to 3 prior chemotherapy regimens had been received by the patients. Blood samples were analyzed 3 weeks after the start of treatment (second dose) and 6 weeks after the start of treatment. Durable clinical benefit was achieved by nine patients but not by the remaining 20.

Notes on this clone: The specificity of this receptor is unknown. Nothing much larger sits one base from this clone, and base qualities are not available.

Study-wide findings and limitations: Improved progression-free and overall survival was found to be associated with pretreatment peripheral blood TCR clonality below the median. Because of the small sample size (n of about 30) and the many exploratory analyses performed, the results are intended to be regarded as hypothesis-generating. At 3 weeks after the start of treatment, tumor-associated TCR clones in peripheral blood had expanded more in patients with durable benefit (n ≈ 22, p = 0.022).

What the time point label conveys for this sample: pretreatment peripheral blood. The cohort comprised around 31 patients with locally advanced or metastatic urothelial carcinoma treated at Memorial Sloan Kettering on a trial protocol. Peripheral blood mononuclear cells were collected pretreatment and during treatment, with between 1 and 8 total time points obtained per patient. The Qiagen DNeasy Blood extraction kit was used to purify genomic DNA from total PBMCs and from tumor samples. PBMCs were collected pretreatment and during treatment, and were isolated and stored as previously described. Synthetic TCR analog templates were spiked into each PCR to estimate absolute template abundance from read counts. The immunoSEQ assay used bias-controlled V and J gene primers to amplify TCRbeta CDR3 regions from genomic DNA. Sequencing of rearranged TCRbeta segments was done at approximately 20X coverage. As for how the authors treated the data: Sequencing errors were corrected by clustering and CDR3s were annotated against IMGT to assign V, D and J genes. Only productive TCRbeta rearrangements were used in downstream analyses, excluding out-of-frame or stop-codon sequences. Clonality was computed as one minus Shannon entropy normalized by the log of the number of unique productive sequences. Fisher's exact test with Benjamini-Hochberg correction, at a threshold of adjusted p below 0.01, was used to find clones that differed between time points or between blood and tumor. TCRdb obtained this table from immuneACCESS and retained in-frame rearrangements with V and J assigned. These tables miss some clones; where compared with another copy, unresolved V genes account for less than half of the shortfall, and the remainder is unexplained. That table gives V, J and clone size, and the DNA gave D and trimming. This sample is represented by tens of thousands of clones; less than 90% of them were singletons. In total, the top ten clones hold roughly 8.3% of the sample.

Trimming takes 6 bases off V and 3 bases off J; junction bases not matched to a gene: 4. CDR3 length: 14 amino acids, cysteine to phenylalanine. The only DNA kept is the CDR3, 42 bases in frame from the first base. Sequences ENHRY (CDR1) and SYGVKD (CDR2) are obtained from the germline V gene. The material was PBMCs, obtained around atezolizumab (anti-PD-L1) treatment. The chain is assembled from TRBV10-3 and TRBJ2-2, with 7 bases aligning to TRBD2. This TCR was recovered from a woman in her 70s with urothelial cancer. The DNA is TGTGCCATCAGCCCGGGGAGGGACACCGGGGAGCTGTTTTTT. The encoded protein is CAISPGRDTGELFF.